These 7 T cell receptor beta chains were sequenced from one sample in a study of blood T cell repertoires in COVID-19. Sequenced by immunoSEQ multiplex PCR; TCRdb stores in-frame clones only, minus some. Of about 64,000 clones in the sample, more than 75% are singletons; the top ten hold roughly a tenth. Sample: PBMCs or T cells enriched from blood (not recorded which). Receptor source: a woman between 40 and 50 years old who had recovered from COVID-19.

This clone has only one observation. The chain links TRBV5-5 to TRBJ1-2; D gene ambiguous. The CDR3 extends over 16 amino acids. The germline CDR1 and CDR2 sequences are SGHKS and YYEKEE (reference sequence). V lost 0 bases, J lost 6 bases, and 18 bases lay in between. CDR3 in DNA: TGTGCCAGCAGCTTGGTTTGGGCAGACGAATTCAATGGCTACACCTTC. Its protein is CASSLVWADEFNGYTF.

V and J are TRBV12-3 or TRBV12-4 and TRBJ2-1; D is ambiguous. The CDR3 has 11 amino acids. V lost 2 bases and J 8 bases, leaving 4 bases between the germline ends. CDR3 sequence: CASSLPDEQFF. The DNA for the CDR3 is TGTGCCAGCAGTTTACCTGATGAGCAGTTCTTC.

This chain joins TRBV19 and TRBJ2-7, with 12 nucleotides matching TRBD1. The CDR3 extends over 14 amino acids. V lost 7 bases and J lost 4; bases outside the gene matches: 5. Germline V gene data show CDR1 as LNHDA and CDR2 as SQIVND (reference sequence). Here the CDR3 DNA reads TGTGCCAGTATGGGGACAGGGGGCATTTACGAGCAGTACTTC. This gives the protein CASMGTGGIYEQYF.

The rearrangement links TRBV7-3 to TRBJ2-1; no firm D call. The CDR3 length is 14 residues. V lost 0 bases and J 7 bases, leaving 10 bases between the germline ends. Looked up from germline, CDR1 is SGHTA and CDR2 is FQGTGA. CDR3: CASSLTAGGNEQFF. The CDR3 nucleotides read TGTGCCAGCAGCTTAACGGCAGGTGGGAATGAGCAGTTCTTC.

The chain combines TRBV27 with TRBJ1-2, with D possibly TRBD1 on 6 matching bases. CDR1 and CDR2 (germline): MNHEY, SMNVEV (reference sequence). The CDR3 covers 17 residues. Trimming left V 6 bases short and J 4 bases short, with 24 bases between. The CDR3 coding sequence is TGTGCCAGCAGATTTTCGAACCTACAGGGTTTGGGCTATGGCTACACCTTC. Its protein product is CASRFSNLQGLGYGYTF.

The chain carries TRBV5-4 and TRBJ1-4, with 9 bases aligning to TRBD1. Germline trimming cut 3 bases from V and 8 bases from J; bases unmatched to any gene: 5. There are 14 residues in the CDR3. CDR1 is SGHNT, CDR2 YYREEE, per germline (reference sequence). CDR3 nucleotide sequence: TGTGCCAGCAGCTCGGGACAGGGAAGGGAAAAACTGTTTTTT. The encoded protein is CASSSGQGREKLFF.

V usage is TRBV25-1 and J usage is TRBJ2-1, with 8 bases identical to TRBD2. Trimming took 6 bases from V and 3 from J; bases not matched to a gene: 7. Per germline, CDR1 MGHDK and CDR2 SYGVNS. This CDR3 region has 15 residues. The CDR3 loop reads CASSPSLAGYNEQFF. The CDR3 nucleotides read TGTGCCAGCAGCCCAAGCCTAGCGGGCTACAATGAGCAGTTCTTC.